This T cell receptor (beta chain) is from a study of blood T cell repertoires in COVID-19. This CDR3 contains 15 residues. Germline V gene data show CDR1 as SEHNR and CDR2 as FQNEAQ (reference sequence). Trimming removed 2 bases at V and 3 bases at J, with 12 bases between. This table comes from immunoSEQ multiplex PCR, and its TCRdb copy is limited to in-frame clones, with some not included. In the table there are roughly 130,000 clones, roughly 78% of which are singletons. The TCR originated in a man in his fifties or sixties with active or convalescent COVID-19. The rearrangement uses TRBV7-9 and TRBJ2-3; a weak D match, TRBD1 (7 bases). The specimen was peripheral blood. CDR3 residues: CASSLPGGLTDTQYF. The CDR3 nucleotides are TGTGCCAGCAGCTTACCAGGGGGGTTGACAGATACGCAGTATTTT.